This T cell receptor beta chain originates from a study of T cells after yellow fever vaccination. This clonotype has more than one count but fewer than ten. Its antigen is unknown. Germline CDR1 reads KGHSH; CDR2 reads LQKENI. The CDR3 runs to 14 residues. Trimming left V 1 base short and J 6 bases short, with 12 bases between. TCRdb re-analysed the 5' RACE reads in MiXCR, keeping a single row per CDR3 protein. The table lists some 250,000 distinct CDR3 sequences, roughly 3.7% of them singletons. Study outcomes and limitations: CD4 and CD8 compartments shared a small share of clonotypes, likely from convergent recombination.

Sequenced material: PBMCs, taken 15 days after the yellow fever booster vaccination. The clonotype comes from a man younger than 35 who received the YFV17D yellow fever vaccine. The chain combines TRBV18 with TRBJ1-2; a possible D gene is TRBD1 (5 bases). In DNA form, the CDR3 reads TGTGCCAGCTCACCACTATTAGGGGACCATGGCTACACCTTC. It yields the protein CASSPLLGDHGYTF.